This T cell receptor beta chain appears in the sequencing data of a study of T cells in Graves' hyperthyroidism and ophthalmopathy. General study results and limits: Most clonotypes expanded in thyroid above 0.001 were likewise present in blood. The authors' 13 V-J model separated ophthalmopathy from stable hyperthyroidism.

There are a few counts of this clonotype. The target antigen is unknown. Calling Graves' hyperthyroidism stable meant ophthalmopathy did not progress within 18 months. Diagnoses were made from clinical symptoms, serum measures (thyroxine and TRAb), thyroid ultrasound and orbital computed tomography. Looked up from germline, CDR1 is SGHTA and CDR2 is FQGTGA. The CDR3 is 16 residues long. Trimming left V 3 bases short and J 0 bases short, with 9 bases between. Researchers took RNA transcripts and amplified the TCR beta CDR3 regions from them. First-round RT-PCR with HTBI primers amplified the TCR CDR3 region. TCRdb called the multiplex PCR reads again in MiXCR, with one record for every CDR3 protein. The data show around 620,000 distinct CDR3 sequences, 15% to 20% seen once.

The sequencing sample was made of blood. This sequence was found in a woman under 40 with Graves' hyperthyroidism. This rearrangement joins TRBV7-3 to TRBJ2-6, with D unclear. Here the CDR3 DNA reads TGTGCCAGCAGCTTGTGGCAGCTCTCTGGGGCCAACGTCCTGACTTTC. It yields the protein CASSLWQLSGANVLTF.